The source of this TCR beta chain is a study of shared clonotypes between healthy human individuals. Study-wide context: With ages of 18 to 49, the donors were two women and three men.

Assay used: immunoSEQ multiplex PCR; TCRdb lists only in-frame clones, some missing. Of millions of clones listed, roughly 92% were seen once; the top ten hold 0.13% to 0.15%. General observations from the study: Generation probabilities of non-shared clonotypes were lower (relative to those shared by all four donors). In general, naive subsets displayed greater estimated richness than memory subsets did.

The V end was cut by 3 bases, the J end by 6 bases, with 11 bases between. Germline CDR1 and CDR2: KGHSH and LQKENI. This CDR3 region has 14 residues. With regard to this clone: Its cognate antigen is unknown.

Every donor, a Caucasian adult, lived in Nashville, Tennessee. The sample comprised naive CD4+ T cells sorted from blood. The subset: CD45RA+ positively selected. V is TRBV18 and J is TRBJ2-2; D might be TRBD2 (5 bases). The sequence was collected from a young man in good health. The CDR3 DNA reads TGTGCCAGCTCACCGGGGATGAGGGCCGGGGAGCTGTTTTTT. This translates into CASSPGMRAGELFF.